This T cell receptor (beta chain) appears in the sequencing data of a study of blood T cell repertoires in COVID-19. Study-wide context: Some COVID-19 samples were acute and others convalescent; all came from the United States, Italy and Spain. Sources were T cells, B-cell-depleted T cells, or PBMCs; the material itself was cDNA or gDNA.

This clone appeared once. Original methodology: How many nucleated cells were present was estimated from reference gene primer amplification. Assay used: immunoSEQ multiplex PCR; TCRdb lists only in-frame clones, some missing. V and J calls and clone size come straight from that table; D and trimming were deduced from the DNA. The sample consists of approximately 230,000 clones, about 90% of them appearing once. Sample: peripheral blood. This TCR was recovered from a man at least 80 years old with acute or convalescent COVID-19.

CDR3 protein: CASSGPGETEAFF. The CDR3 DNA follows: TGTGCCAGCAGTGGGCCGGGGGAAACTGAAGCTTTCTTT. V and J are TRBV6-6 and TRBJ1-1; a weak D match, TRBD1 (5 bases). The CDR3 sequence is 13 residues long. Germline CDR1 MNHNY, CDR2 SVGAGI (reference sequence). V lost 5 bases, J lost 5 bases, and 12 bases lay in between.